This T cell receptor beta chain derives from a study of HIV-infected patients and healthy controls. Study results and limitations: During therapy, HIV-associated CDR3s fell significantly in frequency, while CMV-associated CDR3s did not change significantly.

The CDR3 length is 14 residues. V dropped 7 bases and J dropped 3 bases, with 15 bases sitting between them. From germline, CDR1 is MNHNS and CDR2 SASEGT. Ten or more counts support this clonotype. As yet, its antigen is unknown. cDNA was made from approximately 0.55 ug RNA using alpha and beta constant primers. Each of the alpha and beta chains got its own library through chain-specific third strand synthesis with indices. All rearrangements within a chain used one primer pair; cDNA molecules carried barcodes. TCRdb independently ran MiXCR on the 5' RACE reads; one entry per CDR3 protein. The sample yields roughly 10,000 distinct CDR3 sequences, over 4.5% seen once. The repertoire came from unfractionated whole blood and reflected all unsorted peripheral T cells.

The sample here was blood, taken before antiretroviral therapy. The source is an adult with HIV infection. The rearrangement uses TRBV6-1 and TRBJ1-1; D perhaps matches TRBD1 (6 bases). Here the CDR3 reads CASTRRGNYTEAFF. CDR3 sequence (DNA): TGTGCCAGCACCCGCAGGGGTAATTACACTGAAGCTTTCTTT.